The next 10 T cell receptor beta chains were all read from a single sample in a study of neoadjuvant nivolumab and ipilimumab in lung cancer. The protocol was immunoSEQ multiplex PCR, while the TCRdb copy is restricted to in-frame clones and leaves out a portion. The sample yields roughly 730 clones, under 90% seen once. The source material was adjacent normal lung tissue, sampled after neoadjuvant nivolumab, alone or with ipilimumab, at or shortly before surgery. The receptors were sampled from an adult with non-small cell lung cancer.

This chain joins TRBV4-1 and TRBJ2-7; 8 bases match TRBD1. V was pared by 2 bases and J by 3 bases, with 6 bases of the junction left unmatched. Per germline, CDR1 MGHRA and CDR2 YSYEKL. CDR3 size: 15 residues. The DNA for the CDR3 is TGCGCCAGCAGCCAACAGACAGGGGCCCTCTACGAGCAGTACTTC. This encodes CASSQQTGALYEQYF.

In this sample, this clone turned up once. DNA for the CDR3: TGTGCCAGCAGCAAAGACATGGGACTGATCCTGACGGGGTGGGTTGGCTACACCTTC. This gives the protein CASSKDMGLILTGWVGYTF. This chain uses TRBV21-1 with TRBJ1-2. TRBV21-1 is reported as a pseudogene. The CDR3 totals 19 residues.

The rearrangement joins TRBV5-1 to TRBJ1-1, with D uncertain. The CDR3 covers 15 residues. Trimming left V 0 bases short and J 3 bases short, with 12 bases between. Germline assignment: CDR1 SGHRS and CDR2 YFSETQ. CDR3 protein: CASSLDVGWDTEAFF. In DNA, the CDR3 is TGCGCCAGCAGCTTGGACGTAGGGTGGGACACTGAAGCTTTCTTT.

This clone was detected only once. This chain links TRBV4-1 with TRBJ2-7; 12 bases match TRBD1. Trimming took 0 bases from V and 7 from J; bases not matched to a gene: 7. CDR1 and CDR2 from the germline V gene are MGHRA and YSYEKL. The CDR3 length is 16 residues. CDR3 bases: TGCGCCAGCAGCCAAGAGGCGGGACAGGGGGCAGGGGAGCAGTACTTC. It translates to CASSQEAGQGAGEQYF.

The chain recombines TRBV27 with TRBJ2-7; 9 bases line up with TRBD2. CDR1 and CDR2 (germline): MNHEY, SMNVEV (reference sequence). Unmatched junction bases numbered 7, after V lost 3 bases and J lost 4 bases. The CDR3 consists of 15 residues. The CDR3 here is CASSLFSGSPYEQYF. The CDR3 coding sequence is TGTGCCAGCAGTTTGTTTAGCGGGAGTCCGTACGAGCAGTACTTC.

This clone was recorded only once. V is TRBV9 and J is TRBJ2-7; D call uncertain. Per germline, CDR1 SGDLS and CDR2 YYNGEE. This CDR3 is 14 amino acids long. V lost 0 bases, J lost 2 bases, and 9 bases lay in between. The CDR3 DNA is TGTGCCAGCAGCGTAGGGGCAGATCCCTACGAGCAGTACTTC. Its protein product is CASSVGADPYEQYF. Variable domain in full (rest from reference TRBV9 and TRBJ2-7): DSGVTQTPKHLITATGQRVTLRCSPRSGDLSVYWYQQSLDQGLQFLIQYYNGEERAKGNILERFSAQQFPDLHSELNLSSLELGDSALYFCASSVGADPYEQYFGPGTRLTVT.

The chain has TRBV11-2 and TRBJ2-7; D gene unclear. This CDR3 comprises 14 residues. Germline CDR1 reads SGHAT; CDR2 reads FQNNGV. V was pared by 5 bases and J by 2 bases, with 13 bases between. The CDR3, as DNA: TGTGCCAGCAGCCTGGTCCGATCTACCTACGAGCAGTACTTC. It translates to CASSLVRSTYEQYF.

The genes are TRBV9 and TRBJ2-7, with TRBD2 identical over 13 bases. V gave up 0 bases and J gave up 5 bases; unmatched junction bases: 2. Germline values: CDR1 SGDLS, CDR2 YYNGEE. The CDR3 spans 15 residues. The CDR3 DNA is TGTGCCAGCAGCGTAGGAGGACTAGCGGGGGACGAGCAGTACTTC. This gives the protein CASSVGGLAGDEQYF.

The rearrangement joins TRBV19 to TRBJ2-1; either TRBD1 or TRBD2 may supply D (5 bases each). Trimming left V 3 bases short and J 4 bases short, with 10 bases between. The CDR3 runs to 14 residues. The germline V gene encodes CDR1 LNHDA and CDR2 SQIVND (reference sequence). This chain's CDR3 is CASSMGERYNEQFF. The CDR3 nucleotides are TGTGCCAGTAGTATGGGGGAACGATACAATGAGCAGTTCTTC.

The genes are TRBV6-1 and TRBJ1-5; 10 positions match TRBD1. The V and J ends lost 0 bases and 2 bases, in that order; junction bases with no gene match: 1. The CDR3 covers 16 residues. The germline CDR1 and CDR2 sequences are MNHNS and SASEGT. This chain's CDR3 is CASSEAGQGGNQPQHF. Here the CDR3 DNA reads TGTGCCAGCAGTGAAGCTGGACAGGGGGGCAATCAGCCCCAGCATTTT.